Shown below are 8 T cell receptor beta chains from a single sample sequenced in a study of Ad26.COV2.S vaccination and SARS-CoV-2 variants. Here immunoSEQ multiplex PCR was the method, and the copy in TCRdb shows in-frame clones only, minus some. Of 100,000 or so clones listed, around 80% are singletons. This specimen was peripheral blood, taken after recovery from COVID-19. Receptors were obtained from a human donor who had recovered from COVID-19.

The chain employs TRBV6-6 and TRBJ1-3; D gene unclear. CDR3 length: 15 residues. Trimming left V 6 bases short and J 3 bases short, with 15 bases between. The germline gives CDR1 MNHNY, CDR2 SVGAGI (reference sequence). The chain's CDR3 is CASSLRHRDGNTIYF. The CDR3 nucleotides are TGTGCCAGCAGCCTTCGACATCGGGATGGAAACACCATATATTTT.

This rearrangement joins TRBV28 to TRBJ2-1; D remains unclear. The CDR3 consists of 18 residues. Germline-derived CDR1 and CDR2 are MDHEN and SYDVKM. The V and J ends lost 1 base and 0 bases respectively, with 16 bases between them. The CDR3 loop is CASSLFYAQPSSYNEQFF. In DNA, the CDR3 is TGTGCCAGCAGTTTATTTTATGCACAGCCCAGCTCCTACAATGAGCAGTTCTTC.

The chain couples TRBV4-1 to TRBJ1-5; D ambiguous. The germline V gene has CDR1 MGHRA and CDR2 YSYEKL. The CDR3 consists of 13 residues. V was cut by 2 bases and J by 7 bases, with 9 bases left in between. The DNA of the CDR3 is TGCGCCAGCAGCCAAACAACCGCGCAGCCCCAGCATTTT. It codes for CASSQTTAQPQHF.

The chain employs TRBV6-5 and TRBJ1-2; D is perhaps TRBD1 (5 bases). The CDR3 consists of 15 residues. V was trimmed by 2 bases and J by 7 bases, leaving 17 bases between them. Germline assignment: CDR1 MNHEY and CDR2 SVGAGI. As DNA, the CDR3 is TGTGCCAGCAGTTACCAGGGACTGGACACTGCTGGCTACACCTTC. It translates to CASSYQGLDTAGYTF.

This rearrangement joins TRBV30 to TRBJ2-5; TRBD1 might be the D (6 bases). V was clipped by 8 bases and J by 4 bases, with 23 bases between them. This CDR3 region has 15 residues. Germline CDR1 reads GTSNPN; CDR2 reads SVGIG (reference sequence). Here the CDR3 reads CAGNGGRGFGETQYF. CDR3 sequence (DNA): TGTGCCGGGAATGGGGGCAGGGGTTTTGGAGAGACCCAGTACTTC. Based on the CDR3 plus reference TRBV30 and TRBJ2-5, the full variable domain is SQTIHQWPATLVQPVGSPLSLECTVEGTSNPNLYWYRQAAGRGLQLLFYSVGIGQISSEVPQNLSASRPQDRQFILSSKKLLLSDSGFYLCAGNGGRGFGETQYFGPGTRLLVL.

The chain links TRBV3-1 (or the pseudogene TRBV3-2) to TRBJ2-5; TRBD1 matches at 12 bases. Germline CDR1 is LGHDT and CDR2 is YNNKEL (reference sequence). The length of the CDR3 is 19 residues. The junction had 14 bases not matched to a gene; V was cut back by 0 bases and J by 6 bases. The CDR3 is CASSQDLSYGTGGGQTQYF. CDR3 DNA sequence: TGTGCCAGCAGCCAAGATTTGTCTTATGGGACAGGGGGCGGGCAGACCCAGTACTTC.

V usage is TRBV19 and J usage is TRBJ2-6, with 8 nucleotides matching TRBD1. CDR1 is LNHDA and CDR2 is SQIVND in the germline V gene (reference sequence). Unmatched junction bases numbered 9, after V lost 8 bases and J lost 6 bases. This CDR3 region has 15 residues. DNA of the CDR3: TGTGCCAGTTCAAGACAACAGGGGGAGGCCAACGTCCTGACTTTC. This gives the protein CASSRQQGEANVLTF.

The CDR3 here is CASSEQVSYNEQFF. CDR3 DNA: TGTGCCAGCAGTGAACAGGTCTCCTACAATGAGCAGTTCTTC. This chain links TRBV2 with TRBJ2-1; D gene ambiguous. CDR1 SNHLY and CDR2 FYNNEI come from the germline V gene. V lost 2 bases, J lost 0 bases, and 5 bases lay in between. This CDR3 has 14 amino acids.